Each of the 10 T cell receptor beta chains below was sequenced from the same sample in a study of T cell repertoires in cytomegalovirus infection (dated by TCRdb to between 2018 and 2021). For sequencing, an Illumina HiSeq 1500 was employed. TCRdb trimmed public reads at Q25 via fastp, called clones via MiXCR and kept in-frame beta chains. All rows with the same CDR3 protein become a single entry with the most common DNA and genes. The sample records under 250,000 distinct CDR3 sequences, about 5.9% of which are singletons. The biggest ten clones account for 6.5% of the sample. Material for sequencing was PBMCs. The receptors derive from a human donor in good health (CMV status not recorded). Some clones in this sample may be carry-over from other donors' samples.

The rearrangement links TRBV20-1 to TRBJ2-3; the D gene is possibly TRBD2 (5 bases). Looked up from germline, CDR1 is DFQATT and CDR2 is SNEGSKA (reference sequence). The germline V and J ends were trimmed by 5 bases and 4 bases, with 19 bases remaining between them. The CDR3 consists of 15 residues. CDR3 sequence: CSAPWSSTEPDTQYF. CDR3 DNA sequence: TGCAGTGCTCCCTGGTCTAGCACGGAGCCAGATACGCAGTATTTT.

Only a few counts were recorded for this clonotype. This rearrangement joins TRBV20-1 to TRBJ2-1; TRBD2 matches 12 bases. The CDR3 loop spans 14 amino acids. Germline V gene sequence: CDR1 DFQATT, CDR2 SNEGSKA (reference sequence). The DNA for the CDR3 is TGCAGCCTTCTAGCGGGGGGGCCCAACAATGAGCAGTTCTTC. Residues: CSLLAGGPNNEQFF.

This clonotype was seen repeatedly, ten times or more. A read error is possible here, since a much larger clone lies one base away. The rearrangement links TRBV28 to TRBJ2-5; no clear D gene. Trimming left V 6 bases short and J 2 bases short, with 7 bases between. Germline assignment: CDR1 MDHEN and CDR2 SYDVKM. The CDR3 covers 12 residues. The CDR3: CASSSPQETQYF. The CDR3 DNA is TGTGCCAGCAGCTCACCACAAGAGACCCAGTACTTC.

This clonotype has a handful of counts. The V call is TRBV20-1, the J call TRBJ2-7; 8 nucleotides agree with TRBD2. The CDR3 totals 14 residues. Germline CDR1 reads DFQATT; CDR2 reads SNEGSKA (reference sequence). V lost 3 bases, J lost 1 base, and 5 bases stayed unmatched. CDR3 sequence: CSARAGGQSYEQYF. CDR3 bases: TGCAGTGCTAGGGCGGGGGGTCAATCCTACGAGCAGTACTTC.

This clonotype was seen repeatedly, ten times or more. V and J are TRBV5-1 and TRBJ2-4, with a weak D call TRBD2 (6 bases). The length of the CDR3 is 14 residues. Trimming removed 3 bases at V and 5 bases at J, with 12 bases between. CDR1 and CDR2 from the germline V gene are SGHRS and YFSETQ. In DNA form, the CDR3 reads TGCGCCAGCAGCTCGGCGGGACGGGAAAACATTCAGTACTTC. Translated: CASSSAGRENIQYF.

This clonotype was detected once. A read error may be the cause here, since a much bigger clone is one base away. The gene calls are TRBV15 and TRBJ2-7; no clear D gene. The CDR3 is made up of 15 amino acids. V lost 2 bases, J lost 5 bases, and 16 bases lay in between. Germline CDR1 and CDR2: LNHNV and YYDKDF (reference sequence). This chain's CDR3 is CATSRTPEIRHEQYF. In DNA, the CDR3 is TGTGCCACCAGCAGAACCCCGGAGATACGGCACGAGCAGTACTTC.

This clonotype was observed at least ten times. CDR3 in DNA: TGTGCCAGCAGACTTCGGACTTCTGGAAACACCGGGGAGCTGTTTTTT. Translation: CASRLRTSGNTGELFF. This chain connects TRBV6-2 or TRBV6-3 to TRBJ2-2, with D possibly matching TRBD2 (5 bases). CDR3 length: 16 residues. The V end lost 6 bases, the J end lost 2 bases, and 16 bases lay between the germline ends. Germline CDR1 reads MNHEY; CDR2 reads SVGEGT.

This clonotype was picked up a small number of times. The chain carries TRBV14 and TRBJ1-5, with 7 bases that match TRBD1. The CDR3 is 16 amino acids. Germline V gives CDR1 SGHDN, CDR2 FVKESK. V shed 5 bases, J shed 5 bases, and the junction held 12 bases outside the gene matches. CDR3 in amino acids: CASSTNQGDIDQPQHF. The CDR3 DNA is TGTGCCAGCAGCACCAACCAGGGGGATATAGATCAGCCCCAGCATTTT.

This clonotype occurred many times. The rearrangement joins TRBV7-2 to TRBJ2-7; D tentatively fits TRBD1 or TRBD2 (5 bases each). There are 14 residues in the CDR3. Germline V gene data show CDR1 as SGHTA and CDR2 as FQGNSA. The V gene lost 6 bases and the J gene lost 0 bases, with 12 bases spanning the gap. CDR3 amino acids: CASSWDGYSYEQYF. The CDR3 DNA reads TGTGCCAGCAGTTGGGACGGCTACTCCTACGAGCAGTACTTC.

This clonotype was recorded many times. This rearrangement joins TRBV7-2 to TRBJ1-3; D is ambiguous. Germline V CDR1 and CDR2: SGHTA, FQGNSA. V gave up 0 bases and J gave up 2 bases, with 5 bases separating them. The CDR3 consists of 14 residues. CDR3 bases: TGTGCCAGCAGCTTAGCATCGGCTGGAAACACCATATATTTT. Residues: CASSLASAGNTIYF.